The 21 T cell receptor beta chains below come from one sample, sequenced in a study of T cells in tuberculosis (dated by TCRdb to the late 2010s). Library method: the immunoSEQ multiplex PCR assay. Drawn from immuneACCESS, this table holds only the in-frame rearrangements with V and J called that TCRdb kept. Clones are partly lost; checked studies trace under half to an unresolved V gene and leave the rest unexplained. Here the sample has about 28,000 clones; around 89% occur a single time. Clones ranked in the top ten supply approximately 5.9% of the sample. Sequenced input: PBMCs. The receptors originated from a donor aged 5-35 years with latent tuberculosis or without tuberculosis infection.

The genes are TRBV2 and TRBJ2-1; no reliable D call. From germline, CDR1 is SNHLY and CDR2 FYNNEI. The germline V and J ends were trimmed by 4 bases and 7 bases, with 8 bases remaining between them. The CDR3 covers 12 residues. The CDR3 nucleotides read TGTGCCAGCAGTGGAACCAGTAATGAGCAGTTCTTC. Translation: CASSGTSNEQFF.

The rearrangement joins TRBV2 to TRBJ1-2; D is possibly TRBD1 (6 bases). With 7 bases removed from V and 0 bases from J, the gap between germline ends came to 12 bases. Germline CDR1 and CDR2: SNHLY and FYNNEI. The CDR3 is 14 residues long. CDR3 nucleotide sequence: TGTGCCAGCATCAGGGACACCTCTAACTATGGCTACACCTTC. Protein product: CASIRDTSNYGYTF.

This chain links TRBV7-9 with TRBJ1-4, with a possible D match to TRBD1 (6 bases). The CDR3 sequence is 14 residues long. V lost 6 bases and J lost 5, with 13 bases in between. Germline V gene lookup returns CDR1 SEHNR and CDR2 FQNEAQ (reference sequence). CDR3 DNA sequence: TGTGCCAGCAGGGACGGGACACAAAATGAAAAACTGTTTTTT. It yields the protein CASRDGTQNEKLFF.

The chain joins TRBV28 to TRBJ2-7, with a possible D match to TRBD1 (6 bases). V dropped 6 bases and J dropped 5 bases, with 11 bases sitting between them. The CDR3 is 12 residues long. From germline, CDR1 is MDHEN and CDR2 SYDVKM. CDR3 sequence: CASRSRGDEQYF. The CDR3 DNA is TGTGCCAGCAGGTCCAGGGGTGACGAGCAGTACTTC.

The CDR3 DNA is TGTGCCAGCAGTTTAGCGGGCTCCTACAATGAGCAGTTCTTC. Translating it yields CASSLAGSYNEQFF. The chain couples TRBV27 to TRBJ2-1, with a possible D match to TRBD2 (5 bases). The CDR3 is made up of 14 amino acids. Per the germline V gene, CDR1 is MNHEY and CDR2 is SMNVEV (reference sequence). The V and J ends lost 2 bases and 0 bases respectively, with 5 bases between them.

DNA for the CDR3: TGTGCCAGCAGCAAATGGGGGCCCCTTTATAGCAATCAGCCCCAGCATTTT. Protein product: CASSKWGPLYSNQPQHF. The chain recombines TRBV21-1 with TRBJ1-5; the D call of TRBD1 is as the table states it, not checked on the DNA. TRBV21-1 is a recognized pseudogene. This CDR3 has 17 amino acids.

In DNA form, the CDR3 reads TGTGCCAGCAGTAAAGAGGGGGCTATGAACACTGAAGCTTTCTTT. Its translation: CASSKEGAMNTEAFF. This chain links TRBV2 with TRBJ1-1, with 7 bases lining up with TRBD1. V lost 5 bases and J lost 0; bases outside the gene matches: 6. The CDR3 runs 15 residues. Per the germline V gene, CDR1 is SNHLY and CDR2 is FYNNEI.

The chain carries TRBV5-8 and TRBJ2-2; D unresolved. The germline V and J ends were trimmed by 1 base and 5 bases, with 21 bases remaining between them. This CDR3 comprises 18 residues. Germline CDR1 reads SGHTS; CDR2 reads YDEGEE. Written as DNA, the CDR3 is TGTGCCAGCAGCTTGACGGATGTGTGGGTAGAGACAACCGGGGAGCTGTTTTTT. Amino acids: CASSLTDVWVETTGELFF.

Written as DNA, the CDR3 is TGTGCCAGCAGACAACCGGGACTAGCGGGCGAGACCCAGTACTTC. Residues: CASRQPGLAGETQYF. The rearrangement uses TRBV6-5 and TRBJ2-5; 12 positions agree with TRBD2. Germline V gene data show CDR1 as MNHEY and CDR2 as SVGAGI. V gave up 6 bases and J gave up 5 bases; unmatched junction bases: 7. There are 15 residues in the CDR3.

The chain joins TRBV18 to TRBJ1-2, with D possibly TRBD1 on 5 matching bases. The CDR3 has 16 amino acids. The germline V and J ends were trimmed by 3 bases and 7 bases, with 21 bases remaining between them. Germline CDR1 reads KGHSH; CDR2 reads LQKENI. CDR3 DNA: TGTGCCAGCTCACCCGGGACCCGGAGGGGTTTAGGTGGCTACACCTTC. Its protein product is CASSPGTRRGLGGYTF.

This clone was detected only once. The chain uses TRBV11-2 and TRBJ2-3; TRBD2 might be the D (6 bases). The length of the CDR3 is 17 residues. The germline CDR1 and CDR2 sequences are SGHAT and FQNNGV. Trimming removed 5 bases from V and 2 bases from J, with 20 bases in between. CDR3 DNA: TGTGCCAGCAGCCCCGGAGGGTGGGGCCATGACACAGATACGCAGTATTTT. The encoded protein is CASSPGGWGHDTDTQYF.

The chain couples TRBV9 to TRBJ2-7, with D tentatively TRBD1 (6 bases). Germline V gene lookup returns CDR1 SGDLS and CDR2 YYNGEE. This CDR3 region has 17 residues. The V gene lost 3 bases and the J gene lost 2 bases, with 21 bases spanning the gap. CDR3 residues: CASSDQTTGKTTYEQYF. CDR3 coding DNA: TGTGCCAGCAGCGACCAAACGACAGGTAAGACAACCTACGAGCAGTACTTC.

This rearrangement joins TRBV20-1 to TRBJ2-5, with no clear D. Germline-derived CDR1 and CDR2 are DFQATT and SNEGSKA (reference sequence). The CDR3 is 11 residues long. V lost 5 bases and J lost 5, with 9 bases in between. CDR3 sequence reads: CSARPGETQYF. The CDR3 DNA reads TGCAGTGCTCGTCCCGGGGAGACCCAGTACTTC.

This chain links TRBV28 with TRBJ2-3, with D maybe TRBD1 (6 bases). Per the germline V gene, CDR1 is MDHEN and CDR2 is SYDVKM. Trimming removed 10 bases from V and 3 bases from J, with 20 bases in between. This CDR3 is built from 15 residues. CDR3 region: CAIATGFGMTDTQYF. The CDR3 nucleotides are TGTGCCATCGCTACAGGGTTCGGTATGACAGATACGCAGTATTTT.

This chain uses TRBV9 with TRBJ2-3; 7 nucleotides match TRBD1. V gave up 0 bases and J gave up 1 base; unmatched junction bases: 5. The CDR3 runs 16 residues. Looked up from germline, CDR1 is SGDLS and CDR2 is YYNGEE. The CDR3 here is CASSVGVGTGTDTQYF. The DNA of the CDR3 is TGTGCCAGCAGCGTAGGTGTGGGGACAGGCACAGATACGCAGTATTTT.

The chain joins TRBV6-4 to TRBJ2-7; 10 nucleotides match TRBD2. Germline V lookup: CDR1 MRHNA, CDR2 SNTAGT. With V trimmed by 5 bases and J by 5 bases, 12 bases remained unmatched. There are 16 residues in the CDR3. The CDR3 DNA reads as TGTGCCAGCAGTCCCTCGGCTAGCGGGGGACCCGACGAGCAGTACTTC. Amino acid sequence: CASSPSASGGPDEQYF.

V usage is TRBV6-1 and J usage is TRBJ2-7; D may be TRBD1 (7 bases). The CDR3 extends over 15 amino acids. V lost 3 bases to trimming and J lost 1 base, with 13 bases between them. Germline CDR1 is MNHNS and CDR2 is SASEGT. The CDR3, as DNA: TGTGCCAGCAGTGAGCAGGGGGGTTCATCCTACGAGCAGTACTTC. It is translated as CASSEQGGSSYEQYF.

The rearrangement uses TRBV28 and TRBJ1-6; D is possibly TRBD1 (5 bases). The germline gives CDR1 MDHEN, CDR2 SYDVKM. Trimming left V 4 bases short and J 0 bases short, with 7 bases between. CDR3 size: 15 residues. The CDR3, as DNA: TGTGCCAGCAGTTCCGACAGCTCCTATAATTCACCCCTCCACTTT. This gives the protein CASSSDSSYNSPLHF.

This chain links TRBV7-3 with TRBJ2-5; D not certain. Germline-derived CDR1 and CDR2 are SGHTA and FQGTGA. This CDR3 comprises 13 residues. V lost 5 bases to trimming and J lost 5 bases, with 12 bases between them. The CDR3 loop is CASSRGHKETQYF. The CDR3 region has the DNA TGTGCCAGCAGCCGCGGCCATAAGGAGACCCAGTACTTC.

The CDR3 region is CASSYTPGTGELFF. The CDR3 DNA reads as TGTGCCAGCAGTTATACTCCTGGTACCGGGGAGCTGTTTTTT. The rearrangement links TRBV27 to TRBJ2-2, with no clear D. Trimming removed 4 bases at V and 5 bases at J, with 11 bases between. CDR3 length: 14 amino acids. The germline gives CDR1 MNHEY, CDR2 SMNVEV (reference sequence).

The CDR3 coding sequence is TGTGCCAGCAGCCAAACCACTAGCGGCGATTACAATGAGCAGTTCTTC. It specifies CASSQTTSGDYNEQFF. The gene calls are TRBV28 and TRBJ2-1, with 8 bases that match TRBD2. CDR1 is MDHEN and CDR2 is SYDVKM in the germline V gene. The length of the CDR3 is 16 residues. Trimming at V came to 6 bases and at J to 4 bases, leaving 11 bases not matched to a gene. Using reference TRBV28 and TRBJ2-1 for the parts outside the CDR3, the full variable domain is DVKVTQSSRYLVKRTGEKVFLECVQDMDHENMFWYRQDPGLGLRLIYFSYDVKMKEKGDIPEGYSVSREKKERFSLILESASTNQTSMYLCASSQTTSGDYNEQFFGPGTRLTVL.